This T cell receptor beta chain was captured in a study of PD-L1 blockade in urothelial cancer. Here immunoSEQ multiplex PCR was the method, and the copy in TCRdb shows in-frame clones only, minus some. The data contain 60,000 or so clones, more than 65% of them singletons. The CDR3 spans 15 residues. V dropped 5 bases and J dropped 6 bases, with 17 bases sitting between them. Germline V CDR1 and CDR2: MDHEN, SYDVKM. Sequences were derived from PBMCs, sampled around atezolizumab (anti-PD-L1) treatment. This clonotype was obtained from a man between 70 and 80 years old with urothelial cancer. V usage is TRBV28 and J usage is TRBJ1-5; D might be TRBD1 (5 bases). The DNA for the CDR3 is TGTGCCAGCAGTGCGCGCGGGGGGGGAGTTCAGCCCCAGCATTTT. The encoded protein is CASSARGGGVQPQHF.